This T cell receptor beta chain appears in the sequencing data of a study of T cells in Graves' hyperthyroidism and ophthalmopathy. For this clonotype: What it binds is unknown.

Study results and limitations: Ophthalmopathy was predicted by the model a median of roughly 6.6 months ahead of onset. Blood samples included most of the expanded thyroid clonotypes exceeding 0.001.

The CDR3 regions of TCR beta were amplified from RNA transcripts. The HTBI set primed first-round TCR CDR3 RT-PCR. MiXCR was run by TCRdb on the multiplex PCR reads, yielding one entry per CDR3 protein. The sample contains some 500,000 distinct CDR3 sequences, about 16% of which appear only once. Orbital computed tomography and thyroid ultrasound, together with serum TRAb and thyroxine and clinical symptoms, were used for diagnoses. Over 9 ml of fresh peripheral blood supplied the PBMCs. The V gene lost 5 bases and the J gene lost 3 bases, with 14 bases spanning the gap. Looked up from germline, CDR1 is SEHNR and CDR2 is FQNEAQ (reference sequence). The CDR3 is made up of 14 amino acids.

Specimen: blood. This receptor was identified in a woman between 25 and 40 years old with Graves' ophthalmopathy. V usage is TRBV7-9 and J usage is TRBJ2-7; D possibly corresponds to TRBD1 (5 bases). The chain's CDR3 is CASSPRAESYEQYF. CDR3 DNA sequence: TGTGCCAGCAGCCCCAGGGCGGAGAGCTACGAGCAGTACTTC.